The rows below give T cell receptor beta chains drawn from one sample of a study of T-cell memory formation after mild COVID-19. TCRdb used MiXCR to reprocess the 5' RACE reads, holding one entry per CDR3 protein. The sample shows some 440,000 distinct CDR3 sequences, nearly 25% of them seen only once. Sequences were obtained from PBMCs or a T cell subset sorted from them (not recorded which). Receptors originate from an adult woman who had mild COVID-19 (a few samples of this study predate the infection). Cell type and time point are not known. CDR3s include the opening cysteine and the closing phenylalanine or tryptophan.

j_call	v_call	cdr3_aa
TRBJ2-7	TRBV28	CASSPSLGAGSYEQYF
TRBJ2-1	TRBV7-3	CASSPETSFNEQFF
TRBJ1-2	TRBV12-3/TRBV12-4	CASSQGARGYTF
TRBJ2-1	TRBV15	CATSGGLLAGGSDEQFF
TRBJ2-2	TRBV7-2	CASSFVQGSGELFF
TRBJ2-7	TRBV7-2	CASSPDGRGQYF
TRBJ2-6	TRBV5-1	CASSLRESGANVLTF
TRBJ1-1	TRBV27	CASSLQGVPEAFF
TRBJ2-1	TRBV7-2	CASSLNGDSYNEQFF
TRBJ2-3	TRBV2	CASGPGLTTSTDTQYF
TRBJ2-5	TRBV11-3	CASSPGLAGGASRETQYF
TRBJ1-2	TRBV4-1	CASSQVVLQEADGYTF
TRBJ2-7	TRBV4-3	CASSQDYGGLKSSYEQYF
TRBJ2-2	TRBV7-6	CASRPDRGAGELFF
TRBJ2-5	TRBV9	CASSVESGQETQYF
TRBJ2-3	TRBV6-6	CASSYRSGSTTDTQYF
TRBJ2-1	TRBV12-3/TRBV12-4	CASSLGRLNEQFF
TRBJ2-4	TRBV4-1	CASSFRGRGAKNIQYF
TRBJ2-7	TRBV3-1	CASSQDQGSRYEQYF
TRBJ2-7	TRBV29-1	CSVEDRSGGSYEQYF
TRBJ2-2	TRBV5-5	CASSFTTGVGAGELFF
TRBJ1-2	TRBV7-9	CASSSNQGGGYTF
TRBJ2-1	TRBV6-5	CASSPSDSYNEQFF